The 32 T cell receptor beta chains listed next were all sequenced from one sample in a study of blood T cell repertoires in COVID-19. Sequencing used immunoSEQ multiplex PCR; TCRdb keeps in-frame clones, though not all of them. The sample lists about 170,000 clones, about four fifths occurring once. Specimen: peripheral blood. All receptors come from a woman of 80 years or more with acute or convalescent COVID-19.

V usage is TRBV5-6 and J usage is TRBJ1-2; 7 bases are a match to TRBD1. The V and J ends lost 6 bases and 4 bases, in that order; junction bases with no gene match: 12. The V gene's germline CDR1 is SGHDT and CDR2 YYEEEE. This CDR3 spans 15 amino acids. This CDR3 reads CASTRTGDGGYGYTF. In nucleotides, the CDR3 is TGTGCCAGCACCAGAACAGGGGATGGAGGCTATGGCTACACCTTC.

The V call is TRBV6-6, the J call TRBJ1-5; D possibly corresponds to TRBD1 (6 bases). CDR3 length equals 14 residues. The ends were cut back, 4 bases at V and 4 bases at J, with 11 bases in the middle. In germline, CDR1 is MNHNY, CDR2 SVGAGI (reference sequence). CDR3 sequence: CASSLDSSNQPQHF. The DNA of the CDR3 is TGTGCCAGCAGTTTGGACAGTTCGAATCAGCCCCAGCATTTT.

This clone has only a few counts. The gene calls are TRBV4-3 and TRBJ2-5, with D tentatively TRBD2 (5 bases). V was pared by 0 bases and J by 9 bases, with 11 bases between. The CDR3 is 13 amino acids. Germline CDR1 is LGHNA and CDR2 is YSLEER. The CDR3, as DNA: TGCGCCAGCAGCCAAGACCGGGGATTGGCCCAGTACTTC. Translated, it gives CASSQDRGLAQYF.

The chain joins TRBV12-3 or TRBV12-4 to TRBJ2-2, with D maybe TRBD2 (5 bases). The V and J ends lost 6 bases and 4 bases respectively, with 9 bases between them. This CDR3 spans 13 amino acids. The DNA of the CDR3 is TGTGCCAGCAGGTCCCTAGCCACCGGGGAGCTGTTTTTT. Amino acids: CASRSLATGELFF.

The rearrangement links TRBV3-1 (or the pseudogene TRBV3-2) to TRBJ2-3; 7 bases are a match to TRBD1. This CDR3 comprises 16 residues. Looked up from germline, CDR1 is LGHDT and CDR2 is YNNKEL (reference sequence). V lost 2 bases to trimming and J lost 1 base; unmatched junction nucleotides: 6. The DNA of the CDR3 is TGTGCCAGCAGCCAACGTCCCGGGACAGGCACAGATACGCAGTATTTT. Encoded protein: CASSQRPGTGTDTQYF.

Note on this clone: Other DNA variants within this sample encode the same CDR3. V gene TRBV5-1 combines with J gene TRBJ2-5; 11 bases fit TRBD1. Germline V gene sequence: CDR1 SGHRS, CDR2 YFSETQ. J gave up 5 bases and V 4 bases, and 4 bases lay outside the gene matches. This CDR3 spans 14 amino acids. The CDR3 is CASSLGTGGETQYF. DNA for the CDR3: TGCGCCAGCAGCCTCGGGACAGGGGGGGAGACCCAGTACTTC.

The CDR3 loop is CASSLAGGASGANVLTF. In nucleotides, the CDR3 is TGTGCCAGCAGCTTAGCAGGGGGCGCCTCTGGGGCCAACGTCCTGACTTTC. The chain couples TRBV7-6 to TRBJ2-6, with TRBD1 matching over 7 bases. The germline CDR1 and CDR2 sequences are SGHVS and FNYEAQ. Trimming cost V 0 bases and J 0 bases; bases outside gene matches: 2. The CDR3 has 17 residues.

In its sample, this clone was seen once. The chain recombines TRBV11-2 with TRBJ2-3; weak D call: TRBD2 (5 bases). CDR3 length equals 16 residues. V was pared by 2 bases and J by 0 bases, with 12 bases between. The germline gives CDR1 SGHAT, CDR2 FQNNGV. The chain's CDR3 is CASSLTPGISTDTQYF. The CDR3 DNA reads as TGTGCCAGCAGCTTAACGCCGGGAATTAGCACAGATACGCAGTATTTT.

V is TRBV18 and J is TRBJ2-5, with 10 bases aligning to TRBD1. The CDR3 is 14 residues long. CDR1 KGHSH and CDR2 LQKENI come from the germline V gene. The junction had 4 bases not matched to a gene; V was cut back by 4 bases and J by 5 bases. The CDR3 here is CASSLGQGKETQYF. CDR3 DNA sequence: TGTGCCAGCTCACTGGGACAGGGGAAGGAGACCCAGTACTTC.

The chain has TRBV5-1 and TRBJ1-1; tentatively, D is TRBD1 (5 bases). The CDR3 runs 13 residues. Trimming pared 3 bases from V and 0 bases from J, leaving 6 bases between. Germline V gene sequence: CDR1 SGHRS, CDR2 YFSETQ. CDR3 DNA sequence: TGCGCCAGCAGCTCGGGGGTGAACACTGAAGCTTTCTTT. Encoded protein: CASSSGVNTEAFF.

The count of this clone is one. J is TRBJ2-7 and V is TRBV6-5; TRBD1 aligns across 10 bases. Germline CDR1 MNHEY, CDR2 SVGAGI. The CDR3 has 15 residues. J lost 1 base, V lost 6 bases, and 6 bases had no gene match. The CDR3 is CASRPGQGISYEQYF. CDR3 sequence (DNA): TGTGCCAGCAGGCCGGGACAGGGGATTTCCTACGAGCAGTACTTC.

A note on this clone: A junction boundary mismatches the germline segment, possibly from a read error. The rearrangement uses TRBV7-7 and TRBJ2-5, with unresolved D. The CDR3 is 15 residues long. Germline V gene data show CDR1 as SSHAT and CDR2 as FNYEAQ (reference sequence). As DNA, the CDR3 is TGTGCTAGCAGCTCCGCGCGGCTCCCTCAAGAGACCCAGTACTTC. Its translation: CASSSARLPQETQYF.

This chain connects TRBV5-4 to TRBJ2-3; the match to TRBD1 covers 8 bases. V trimming: 6 bases; J trimming: 3 bases; junction bases outside the gene matches: 15. There are 17 residues in the CDR3. In germline, CDR1 is SGHNT, CDR2 YYREEE (reference sequence). In DNA, the CDR3 is TGTGCCAGCACCCCATCAATGGACAGGGAAGGGACAGATACGCAGTATTTT. Translated, it gives CASTPSMDREGTDTQYF.

The sample holds one count of this clone. The chain carries TRBV18 and TRBJ1-4; 8 bases align to TRBD1. Germline CDR1 is KGHSH and CDR2 is LQKENI. CDR3 size: 13 residues. Trimming cost V 6 bases and J 15 bases; bases outside gene matches: 12. CDR3 region: CASSSDGQGNLFF. The CDR3 DNA reads as TGTGCCAGCTCGTCAGACGGACAGGGCAATTTGTTTTTT.

This clone was observed a few times. This rearrangement joins TRBV9 to TRBJ2-5, with 9 nucleotides matching TRBD1. The CDR3 consists of 12 residues. The V gene's germline CDR1 is SGDLS and CDR2 YYNGEE. Trimming at V came to 4 bases and at J to 7 bases, leaving 2 bases not matched to a gene. CDR3 coding DNA: TGTGCCAGCAGCCTGGACAGGGGGACCCAGTACTTC. It yields the protein CASSLDRGTQYF. The full variable domain, its missing parts supplied by reference TRBV9 and TRBJ2-5, is DSGVTQTPKHLITATGQRVTLRCSPRSGDLSVYWYQQSLDQGLQFLIQYYNGEERAKGNILERFSAQQFPDLHSELNLSSLELGDSALYFCASSLDRGTQYFGPGTRLLVL.

This clone was counted a few times. The chain carries TRBV24-1 and TRBJ2-3; D ambiguous. V was trimmed by 5 bases and J by 2 bases, leaving 7 bases between them. CDR1 KGHDR and CDR2 SFDVKD come from the germline V gene. The CDR3 extends over 13 amino acids. CDR3 sequence: CATSVHNTDTQYF. The CDR3 bases are TGTGCCACCAGTGTACATAACACAGATACGCAGTATTTT.

This chain uses TRBV6-1 with TRBJ2-1, with D possibly TRBD2 on 6 matching bases. The CDR3 is 15 residues long. In germline, CDR1 is MNHNS, CDR2 SASEGT. Trimming took 0 bases from V and 2 from J, leaving 8 bases between them. CDR3 protein: CASSEAGSTYNEQFF. The CDR3, as DNA: TGTGCCAGCAGTGAAGCCGGGAGCACCTACAATGAGCAGTTCTTC.

V usage is TRBV6-5 and J usage is TRBJ1-1, with D perhaps TRBD1 (6 bases). The CDR3 is 14 amino acids. Trimming removed 5 bases from V and 1 base from J, with 11 bases in between. Germline V gene sequence: CDR1 MNHEY, CDR2 SVGAGI. CDR3 DNA sequence: TGTGCCAGCAGTCGCGGACAGACGAACACTGAAGCTTTCTTT. Its translation: CASSRGQTNTEAFF.

This clone was recorded once. CDR3 protein: CATSDRTGLAGGLDTQYF. As DNA, the CDR3 is TGTGCCACCAGTGATAGAACAGGACTAGCGGGGGGGTTAGATACGCAGTATTTT. The chain links TRBV24-1 to TRBJ2-3; 15 nucleotides agree with TRBD2. Germline V gives CDR1 KGHDR, CDR2 SFDVKD. The CDR3 length is 18 residues. The junction had 8 bases not matched to a gene; V was cut back by 3 bases and J by 5 bases.

V is TRBV5-1 and J is TRBJ1-4; D unresolved. The CDR3 spans 16 residues. Trimming shortened V by 4 bases and J by 4 bases, and 17 bases separated the two germline ends. The germline V gene encodes CDR1 SGHRS and CDR2 YFSETQ. Here the CDR3 reads CASSAREGGSNEKLFF. In DNA form, the CDR3 reads TGCGCCAGCAGCGCCCGAGAGGGTGGAAGTAATGAAAAACTGTTTTTT. The full variable domain, with the rest looked up from reference TRBV5-1 and TRBJ1-4, is KAGVTQTPRYLIKTRGQQVTLSCSPISGHRSVSWYQQTPGQGLQFLFEYFSETQRNKGNFPGRFSGRQFSNSRSEMNVSTLELGDSALYLCASSAREGGSNEKLFFGSGTQLSVL.

The V call is TRBV4-2, the J call TRBJ1-2; unclear D gene. Trimming shortened V by 0 bases and J by 5 bases, and 10 bases separated the two germline ends. The CDR3 spans 14 residues. Germline values: CDR1 LGHNA, CDR2 YNFKEQ. CDR3 DNA: TGTGCCAGCAGCCAAGATTTTGGAGGATATGGCTACACCTTC. Protein product: CASSQDFGGYGYTF.

This chain uses TRBV7-2 with TRBJ1-2; 7 bases are a match to TRBD1. V shed 4 bases, J shed 8 bases, and the junction held 7 bases outside the gene matches. Germline loops: CDR1 SGHTA, CDR2 FQGNSA. This CDR3 comprises 13 residues. The CDR3 nucleotides read TGTGCCAGCAGCTCTACGACAGGGAGAGGCTACACCTTC. Protein product: CASSSTTGRGYTF. The full variable domain, with the rest looked up from reference TRBV7-2 and TRBJ1-2, is GAGVSQSPSNKVTEKGKDVELRCDPISGHTALYWYRQSLGQGLEFLIYFQGNSAPDKSGLPSDRFSAERTGGSVSTLTIQRTQQEDSAVYLCASSSTTGRGYTFGSGTRLTVV.

The CDR3 here is CSVAGQDYGYTF. In DNA, the CDR3 is TGCAGCGTTGCCGGACAGGACTATGGCTACACCTTC. J is TRBJ1-2 and V is TRBV29-1; 7 nucleotides line up with TRBD1. With V trimmed by 4 bases and J by 3 bases, 2 bases remained unmatched. The CDR3 sequence is 12 residues long. The V gene's germline CDR1 is SQVTM and CDR2 ANQGSEA.

This chain joins TRBV5-1 and TRBJ1-1, with D possibly TRBD1 on 6 matching bases. The CDR3 runs to 16 residues. Germline V gene data show CDR1 as SGHRS and CDR2 as YFSETQ. V lost 4 bases and J 3 bases, leaving 19 bases between the germline ends. The CDR3 DNA reads TGCGCCAGCAGCGCTGGCGGGGGCGTGACGGACACTGAAGCTTTCTTT. Protein product: CASSAGGGVTDTEAFF.

This chain links TRBV5-4 with TRBJ2-1; 9 bases are a match to TRBD1. This CDR3 spans 16 amino acids. Trimming cost V 4 bases and J 2 bases; bases outside gene matches: 7. CDR1 and CDR2 from the germline V gene are SGHNT and YYREEE (reference sequence). CDR3 amino acids: CASSRDRVFPYNEQFF. In nucleotides, the CDR3 is TGTGCCAGCAGCCGGGACAGGGTTTTTCCCTACAATGAGCAGTTCTTC.

The gene calls are TRBV20-1 and TRBJ2-1, with 8 positions matching TRBD2. V shed 3 bases, J shed 5 bases, and the junction held 15 bases outside the gene matches. CDR1 is DFQATT and CDR2 is SNEGSKA in the germline V gene (reference sequence). CDR3 length: 17 amino acids. The CDR3 coding sequence is TGCAGTGCTAGTGCTAGCGGGTACTCCTTGCCGGACAATGAGCAGTTCTTC. Translating it yields CSASASGYSLPDNEQFF.

The gene calls are TRBV19 and TRBJ2-3, with 8 bases lining up with TRBD1. The CDR3 is 15 amino acids. Unmatched junction bases numbered 9, after V lost 6 bases and J lost 4 bases. Looked up from germline, CDR1 is LNHDA and CDR2 is SQIVND (reference sequence). CDR3 bases: TGTGCCAGTAGCCCGGACAGGGAGGAGGCAGATACGCAGTATTTT. Amino acids: CASSPDREEADTQYF.

The J gene is TRBJ2-1, the V gene TRBV9, with unresolved D. The CDR3 runs to 14 residues. CDR1 is SGDLS and CDR2 is YYNGEE in the germline V gene. The V and J ends lost 0 bases and 6 bases respectively, with 10 bases between them. The CDR3 DNA reads as TGTGCCAGCAGCGTAGGGAATAGCCTCAATGAGCAGTTCTTC. This codes for CASSVGNSLNEQFF. Based on the CDR3 plus reference TRBV9 and TRBJ2-1, the full variable domain is DSGVTQTPKHLITATGQRVTLRCSPRSGDLSVYWYQQSLDQGLQFLIQYYNGEERAKGNILERFSAQQFPDLHSELNLSSLELGDSALYFCASSVGNSLNEQFFGPGTRLTVL.

The chain is built from TRBV9 and TRBJ2-2, with D tentatively TRBD1 (6 bases). With 4 bases removed from V and 1 base from J, the gap between germline ends came to 8 bases. The CDR3 loop spans 14 amino acids. CDR1 is SGDLS, CDR2 YYNGEE, per germline. The CDR3 reads CASSKTGNTGELFF. The CDR3 DNA reads TGTGCCAGCAGCAAGACAGGGAACACCGGGGAGCTGTTTTTT.

This chain connects TRBV12-3 or TRBV12-4 to TRBJ1-4, with D unresolved. This CDR3 comprises 13 residues. V was clipped by 4 bases and J by 3 bases, with 6 bases between them. The DNA of the CDR3 is TGTGCCAGCAGTTACGAGGCTAATGAAAAACTGTTTTTT. Its protein product is CASSYEANEKLFF.

The sample holds a few counts of this clone. V is TRBV5-8 and J is TRBJ2-2, with D possibly being TRBD1 (6 bases). Trimming removed 0 bases at V and 5 bases at J, with 14 bases between. Germline values: CDR1 SGHTS, CDR2 YDEGEE. This CDR3 region has 16 residues. CDR3 bases: TGTGCCAGCAGCTTGGGAGGCAGGGGAAATACCGGGGAGCTGTTTTTT. Amino acid sequence: CASSLGGRGNTGELFF.

This chain joins TRBV24-1 and TRBJ1-2; 7 bases align to TRBD1. The germline V gene has CDR1 KGHDR and CDR2 SFDVKD. The CDR3 contains 13 residues. Unmatched junction bases numbered 7, after V lost 9 bases and J lost 4 bases. DNA for the CDR3: TGTGCCACCTCGACAGGGCCCCCCTATGGCTACACCTTC. Translation: CATSTGPPYGYTF.